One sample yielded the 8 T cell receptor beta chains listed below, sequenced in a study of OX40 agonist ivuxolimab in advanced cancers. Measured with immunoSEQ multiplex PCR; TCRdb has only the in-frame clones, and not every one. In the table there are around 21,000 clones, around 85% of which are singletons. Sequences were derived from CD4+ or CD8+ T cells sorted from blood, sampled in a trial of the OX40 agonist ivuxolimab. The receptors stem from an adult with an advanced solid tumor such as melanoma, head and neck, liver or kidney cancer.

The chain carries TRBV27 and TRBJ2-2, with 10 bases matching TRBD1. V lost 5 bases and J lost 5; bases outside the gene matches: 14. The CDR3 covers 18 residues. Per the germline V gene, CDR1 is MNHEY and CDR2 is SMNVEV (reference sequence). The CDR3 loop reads CASSHSRDRGGRTGELFF. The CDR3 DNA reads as TGTGCCAGCAGTCACAGCCGGGACAGGGGAGGGAGGACCGGGGAGCTGTTTTTT.

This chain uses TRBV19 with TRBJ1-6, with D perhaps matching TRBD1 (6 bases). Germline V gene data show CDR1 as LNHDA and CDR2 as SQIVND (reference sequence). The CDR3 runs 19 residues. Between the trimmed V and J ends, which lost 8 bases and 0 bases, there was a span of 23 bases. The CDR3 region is CASAGGTGSVGSYNSPLHF. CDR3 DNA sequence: TGTGCCAGTGCGGGAGGTACAGGGTCGGTGGGCTCCTATAATTCACCCCTCCACTTT. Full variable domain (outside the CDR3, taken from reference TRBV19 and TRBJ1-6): DGGITQSPKYLFRKEGQNVTLSCEQNLNHDAMYWYRQDPGQGLRLIYYSQIVNDFQKGDIAEGYSVSREKKESFPLTVTSAQKNPTAFYLCASAGGTGSVGSYNSPLHFGNGTRLTVT.

This CDR3 reads CASSQVLGVGGETQYF. CDR3 nucleotides: TGTGCCAGCAGCCAAGTTTTAGGGGTCGGAGGGGAGACCCAGTACTTC. The rearrangement joins TRBV14 to TRBJ2-5, with a weak D call TRBD2 (6 bases). The CDR3 contains 16 residues. Germline loops: CDR1 SGHDN, CDR2 FVKESK. V lost 1 base and J 5 bases, leaving 17 bases between the germline ends.

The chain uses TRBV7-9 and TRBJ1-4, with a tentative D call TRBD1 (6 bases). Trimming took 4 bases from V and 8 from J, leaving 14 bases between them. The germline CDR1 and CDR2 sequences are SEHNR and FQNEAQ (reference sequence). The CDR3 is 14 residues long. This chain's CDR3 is CASSWAGGREKLFF. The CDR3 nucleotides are TGTGCCAGCAGCTGGGCTGGGGGCCGCGAAAAACTGTTTTTT.

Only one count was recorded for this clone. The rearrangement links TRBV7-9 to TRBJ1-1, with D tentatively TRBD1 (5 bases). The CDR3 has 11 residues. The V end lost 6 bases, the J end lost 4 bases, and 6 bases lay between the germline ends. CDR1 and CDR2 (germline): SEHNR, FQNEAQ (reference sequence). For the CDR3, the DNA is TGTGCCAGCAGGGACACCACTGAAGCTTTCTTT. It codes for CASRDTTEAFF.

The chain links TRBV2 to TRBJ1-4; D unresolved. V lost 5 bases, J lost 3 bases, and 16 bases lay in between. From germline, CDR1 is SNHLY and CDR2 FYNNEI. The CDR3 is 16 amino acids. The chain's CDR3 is CASSLRGTPPNEKLFF. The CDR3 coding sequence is TGTGCCAGCAGTCTCCGAGGCACCCCGCCTAATGAAAAACTGTTTTTT.

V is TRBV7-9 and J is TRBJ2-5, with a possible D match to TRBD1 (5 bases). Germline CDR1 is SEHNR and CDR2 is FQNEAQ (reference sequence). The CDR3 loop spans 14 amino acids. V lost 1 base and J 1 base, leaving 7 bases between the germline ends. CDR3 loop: CASSLVDSQETQYF. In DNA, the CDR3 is TGTGCCAGCAGCTTAGTTGACAGCCAAGAGACCCAGTACTTC.

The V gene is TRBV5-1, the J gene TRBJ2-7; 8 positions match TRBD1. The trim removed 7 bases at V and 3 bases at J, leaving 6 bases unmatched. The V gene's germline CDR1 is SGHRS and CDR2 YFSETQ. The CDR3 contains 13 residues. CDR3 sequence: CASGTGTFYEQYF. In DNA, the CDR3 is TGCGCCAGCGGGACAGGTACTTTCTACGAGCAGTACTTC. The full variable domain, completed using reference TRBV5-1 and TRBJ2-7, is KAGVTQTPRYLIKTRGQQVTLSCSPISGHRSVSWYQQTPGQGLQFLFEYFSETQRNKGNFPGRFSGRQFSNSRSEMNVSTLELGDSALYLCASGTGTFYEQYFGPGTRLTVT.